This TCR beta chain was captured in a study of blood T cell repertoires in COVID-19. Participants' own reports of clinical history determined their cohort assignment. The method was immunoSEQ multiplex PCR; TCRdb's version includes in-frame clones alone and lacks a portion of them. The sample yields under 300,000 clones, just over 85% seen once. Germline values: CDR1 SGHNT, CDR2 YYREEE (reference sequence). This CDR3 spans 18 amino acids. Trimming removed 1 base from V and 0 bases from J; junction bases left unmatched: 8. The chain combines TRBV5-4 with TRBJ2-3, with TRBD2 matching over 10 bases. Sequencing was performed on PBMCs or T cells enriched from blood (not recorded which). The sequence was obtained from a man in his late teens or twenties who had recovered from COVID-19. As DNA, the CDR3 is TGTGCCAGCAGCTTGAAAGGGCTAGCGGGAGAGAGCACAGATACGCAGTATTTT. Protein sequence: CASSLKGLAGESTDTQYF.